A selection of T cell receptor beta chains follows, all from one sample in a study of shared clonotypes between healthy human individuals. Repertoires were generated with immunoSEQ multiplex PCR, while TCRdb's copy carries only in-frame clones and drops some. The sample has 730,000 or so clones, more than 70% seen once. The source material was memory CD4+ T cells sorted from blood. The origin of the receptors is a woman aged 25 to 39 in good health. Both conserved end residues are trimmed from each CDR3.

v_gene	j_gene	CDR3aa
TRBV18	TRBJ2-1	ASSPNDYNEQF
TRBV19	TRBJ1-5	ASSIFGGGQPQH
TRBV7-9	TRBJ2-5	ASSLKAAQETQY
TRBV11-2	TRBJ2-1	ASSQRTSGTPYNEQF
TRBV7-9	TRBJ2-1	ASSPGGGGVIYNEQF
TRBV19	TRBJ1-4	ASRNTGLEEAPEKLF
TRBV10-1	TRBJ1-2	ASSPQRINGYT
TRBV9	TRBJ2-1	ASSVSQGLPNEQF
TRBV27	TRBJ2-7	ASSRPGQGAYEQY
TRBV6-6	TRBJ1-3	ASSRLREVPGNTIY
TRBV5-1	TRBJ1-4	ASSIGQGAGVEKLF
TRBV2	TRBJ1-2	ASRAGFNYGYT
TRBV28	TRBJ2-6	ATRDRGLSGANVLT